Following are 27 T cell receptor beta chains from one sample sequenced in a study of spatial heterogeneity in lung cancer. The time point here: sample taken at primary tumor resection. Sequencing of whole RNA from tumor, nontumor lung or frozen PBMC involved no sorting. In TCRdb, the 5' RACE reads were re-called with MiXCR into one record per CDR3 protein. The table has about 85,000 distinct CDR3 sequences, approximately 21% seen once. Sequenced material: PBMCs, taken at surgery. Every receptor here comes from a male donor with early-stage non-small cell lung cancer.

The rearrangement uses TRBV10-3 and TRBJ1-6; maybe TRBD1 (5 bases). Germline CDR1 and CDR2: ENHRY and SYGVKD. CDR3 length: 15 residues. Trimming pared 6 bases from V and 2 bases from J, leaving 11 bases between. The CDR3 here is CAIRGTDAYNSPLHF. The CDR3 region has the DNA TGTGCCATCAGGGGGACGGACGCCTATAATTCACCCCTCCACTTT.

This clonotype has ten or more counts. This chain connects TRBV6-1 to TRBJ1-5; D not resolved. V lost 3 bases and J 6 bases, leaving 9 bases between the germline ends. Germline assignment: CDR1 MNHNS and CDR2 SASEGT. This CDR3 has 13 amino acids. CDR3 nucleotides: TGTGCCAGCAGTGAGACTCCCACTCAGCCCCAGCATTTT. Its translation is CASSETPTQPQHF.

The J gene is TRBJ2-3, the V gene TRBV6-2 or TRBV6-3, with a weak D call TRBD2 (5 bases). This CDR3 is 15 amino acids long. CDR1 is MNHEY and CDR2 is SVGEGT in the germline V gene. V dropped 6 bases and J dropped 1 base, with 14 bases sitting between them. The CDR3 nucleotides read TGTGCCAGCAGAAAGAGCGGAGCCCGCACAGATACGCAGTATTTT. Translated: CASRKSGARTDTQYF.

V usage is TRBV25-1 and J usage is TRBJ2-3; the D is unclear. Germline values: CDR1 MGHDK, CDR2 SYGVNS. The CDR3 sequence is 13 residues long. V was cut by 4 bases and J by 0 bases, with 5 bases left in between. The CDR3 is CASSAESTDTQYF. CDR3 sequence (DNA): TGTGCCAGCAGTGCTGAGAGCACAGATACGCAGTATTTT.

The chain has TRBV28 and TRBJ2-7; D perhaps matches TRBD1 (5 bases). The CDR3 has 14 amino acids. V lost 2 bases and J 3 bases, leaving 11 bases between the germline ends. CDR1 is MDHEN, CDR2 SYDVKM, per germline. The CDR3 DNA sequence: TGTGCCAGCAGTTTAAGAGTACAGGTCTACGAGCAGTACTTC. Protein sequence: CASSLRVQVYEQYF.

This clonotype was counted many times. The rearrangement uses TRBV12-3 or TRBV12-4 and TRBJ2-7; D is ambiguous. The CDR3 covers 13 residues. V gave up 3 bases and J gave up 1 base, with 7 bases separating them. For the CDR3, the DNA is TGTGCCAGCAGTTTTGACACGTCCTACGAGCAGTACTTC. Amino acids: CASSFDTSYEQYF.

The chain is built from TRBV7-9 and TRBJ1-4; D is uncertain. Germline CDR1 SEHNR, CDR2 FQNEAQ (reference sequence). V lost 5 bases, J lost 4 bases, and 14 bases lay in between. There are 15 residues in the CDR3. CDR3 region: CASSRLAGDNEKLFF. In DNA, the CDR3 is TGTGCCAGCAGCCGACTCGCGGGAGATAATGAAAAACTGTTTTTT.

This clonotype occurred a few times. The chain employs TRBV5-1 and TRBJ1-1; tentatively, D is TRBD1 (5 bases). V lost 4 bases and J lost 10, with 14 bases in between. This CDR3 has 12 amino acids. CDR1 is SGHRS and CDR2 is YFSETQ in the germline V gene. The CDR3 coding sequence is TGCGCCAGCAGCCCCCTTTACGGGGGAGCTTTCTTT. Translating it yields CASSPLYGGAFF.

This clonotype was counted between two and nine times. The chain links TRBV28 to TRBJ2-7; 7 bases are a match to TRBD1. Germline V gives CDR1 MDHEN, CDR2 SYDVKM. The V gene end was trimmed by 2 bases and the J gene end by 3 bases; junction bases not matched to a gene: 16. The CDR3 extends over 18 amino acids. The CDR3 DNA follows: TGTGCCAGCAGTTTACAGGCGACAGGGAACACCGTACTCTACGAGCAGTACTTC. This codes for CASSLQATGNTVLYEQYF.

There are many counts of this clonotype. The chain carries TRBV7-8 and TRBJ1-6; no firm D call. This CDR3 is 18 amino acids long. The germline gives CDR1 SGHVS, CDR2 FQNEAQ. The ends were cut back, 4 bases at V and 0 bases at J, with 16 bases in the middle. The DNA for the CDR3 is TGTGCCAGCAGCTCACCGGGAGAGAGGAGCTCCTATAATTCACCCCTCCACTTT. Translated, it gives CASSSPGERSSYNSPLHF.

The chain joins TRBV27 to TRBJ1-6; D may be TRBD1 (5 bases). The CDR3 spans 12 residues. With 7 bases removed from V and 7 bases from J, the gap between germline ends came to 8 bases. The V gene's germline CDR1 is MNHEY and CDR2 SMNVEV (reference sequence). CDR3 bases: TGTGCCAGCACCTCAGGGAATTCACCCCTCCACTTT. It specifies CASTSGNSPLHF.

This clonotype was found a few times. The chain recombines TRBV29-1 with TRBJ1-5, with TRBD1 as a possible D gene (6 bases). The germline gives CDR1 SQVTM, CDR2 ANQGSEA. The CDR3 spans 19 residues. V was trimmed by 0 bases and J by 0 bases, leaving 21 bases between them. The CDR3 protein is CSVEDRLTPNRDSNQPQHF. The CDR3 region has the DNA TGCAGCGTTGAAGATCGTCTAACCCCCAACAGGGATAGCAATCAGCCCCAGCATTTT.

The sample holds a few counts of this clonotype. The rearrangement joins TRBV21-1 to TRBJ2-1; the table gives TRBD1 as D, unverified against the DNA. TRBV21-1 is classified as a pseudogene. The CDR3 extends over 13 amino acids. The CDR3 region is CASSKGSGHEQFF. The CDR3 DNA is TGTGCCAGCAGCAAAGGTTCAGGGCATGAGCAGTTCTTC.

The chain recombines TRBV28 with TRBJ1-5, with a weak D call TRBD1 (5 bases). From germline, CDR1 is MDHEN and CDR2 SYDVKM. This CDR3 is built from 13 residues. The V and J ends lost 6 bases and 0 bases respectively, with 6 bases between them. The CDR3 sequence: CASRGDSNQPQHF. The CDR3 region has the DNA TGTGCCAGCAGGGGGGATAGCAATCAGCCCCAGCATTTT.

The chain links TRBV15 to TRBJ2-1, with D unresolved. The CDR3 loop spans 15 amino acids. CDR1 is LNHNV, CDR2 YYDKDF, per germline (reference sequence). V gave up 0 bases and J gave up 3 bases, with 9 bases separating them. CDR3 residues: CATSREARVYNEQFF. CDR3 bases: TGTGCCACCAGCAGAGAAGCGAGAGTCTACAATGAGCAGTTCTTC. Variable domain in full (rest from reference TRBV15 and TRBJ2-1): DAMVIQNPRYQVTQFGKPVTLSCSQTLNHNVMYWYQQKSSQAPKLLFHYYDKDFNNEADTPDNFQSRRPNTSFCFLDIRSPGLGDTAMYLCATSREARVYNEQFFGPGTRLTVL.

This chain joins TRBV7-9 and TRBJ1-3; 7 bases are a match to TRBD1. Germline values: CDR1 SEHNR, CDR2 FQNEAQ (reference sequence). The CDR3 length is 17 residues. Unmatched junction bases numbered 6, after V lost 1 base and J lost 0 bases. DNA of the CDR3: TGTGCCAGCAGCTTAGACGACAGGGATCCCTCTGGAAACACCATATATTTT. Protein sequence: CASSLDDRDPSGNTIYF. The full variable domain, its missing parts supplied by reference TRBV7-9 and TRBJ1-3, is DTGVSQNPRHKITKRGQNVTFRCDPISEHNRLYWYRQTLGQGPEFLTYFQNEAQLEKSRLLSDRFSAERPKGSFSTLEIQRTEQGDSAMYLCASSLDDRDPSGNTIYFGEGSWLTVV.

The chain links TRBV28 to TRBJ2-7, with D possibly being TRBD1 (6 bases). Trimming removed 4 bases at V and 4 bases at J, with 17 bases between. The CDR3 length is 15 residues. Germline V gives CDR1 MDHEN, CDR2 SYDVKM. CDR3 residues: CASSSGARGGYEQYF. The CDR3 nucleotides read TGTGCCAGCAGTTCAGGGGCTAGAGGGGGATACGAGCAGTACTTC.

The CDR3 spells CAISAPSSTDTQYF. As DNA, the CDR3 is TGTGCCATCAGCGCACCCTCTAGCACAGATACGCAGTATTTT. This rearrangement joins TRBV10-3 to TRBJ2-3; D unresolved. The CDR3 totals 14 residues. Trimming left V 6 bases short and J 0 bases short, with 10 bases between. Per the germline V gene, CDR1 is ENHRY and CDR2 is SYGVKD.

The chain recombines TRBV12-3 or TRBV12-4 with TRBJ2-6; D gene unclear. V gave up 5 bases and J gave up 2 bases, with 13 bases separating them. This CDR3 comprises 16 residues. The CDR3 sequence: CASSPVALPGANVLTF. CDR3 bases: TGTGCCAGCAGTCCCGTAGCCCTCCCTGGGGCCAACGTCCTGACTTTC.

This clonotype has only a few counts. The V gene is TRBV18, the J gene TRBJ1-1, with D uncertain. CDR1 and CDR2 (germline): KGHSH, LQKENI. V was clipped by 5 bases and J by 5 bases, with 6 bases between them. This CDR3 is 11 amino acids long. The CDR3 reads CASSARTEAFF. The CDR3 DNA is TGTGCCAGCTCAGCTAGGACTGAAGCTTTCTTT.

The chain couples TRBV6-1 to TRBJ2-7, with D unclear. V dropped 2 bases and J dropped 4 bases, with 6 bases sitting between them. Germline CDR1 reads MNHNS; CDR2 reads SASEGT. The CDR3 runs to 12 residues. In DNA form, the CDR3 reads TGTGCCAGCAGTGAAATGAGATACGAGCAGTACTTC. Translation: CASSEMRYEQYF.

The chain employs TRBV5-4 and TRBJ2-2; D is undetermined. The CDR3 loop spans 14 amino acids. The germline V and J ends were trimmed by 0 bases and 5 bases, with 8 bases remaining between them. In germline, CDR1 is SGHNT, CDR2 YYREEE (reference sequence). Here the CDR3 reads CASSLVGNTGELFF. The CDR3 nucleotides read TGTGCCAGCAGCTTGGTAGGGAATACCGGGGAGCTGTTTTTT.

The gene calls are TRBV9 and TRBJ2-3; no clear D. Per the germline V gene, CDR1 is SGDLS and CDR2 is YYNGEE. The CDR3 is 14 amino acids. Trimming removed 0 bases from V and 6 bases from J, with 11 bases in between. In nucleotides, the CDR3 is TGTGCCAGCAGCGTAGCTCTCAGTAAGGATACGCAGTATTTT. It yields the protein CASSVALSKDTQYF.

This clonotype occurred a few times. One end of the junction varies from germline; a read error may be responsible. The CDR3, as DNA: TGTGCTAGCAGCCCGGGACTAGCGGGGAGCACCGGGGAGCTGTTTTTT. As protein: CASSPGLAGSTGELFF. The genes are TRBV7-7 and TRBJ2-2; 13 nucleotides line up with TRBD2. This CDR3 spans 16 amino acids. Germline CDR1 is SSHAT and CDR2 is FNYEAQ (reference sequence).

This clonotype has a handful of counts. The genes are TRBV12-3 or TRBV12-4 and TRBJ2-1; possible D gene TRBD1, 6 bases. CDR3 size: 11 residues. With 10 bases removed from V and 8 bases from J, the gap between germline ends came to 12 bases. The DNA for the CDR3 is TGTGCCACACAGGGTAGGGATGAGCAGTTCTTC. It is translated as CATQGRDEQFF.

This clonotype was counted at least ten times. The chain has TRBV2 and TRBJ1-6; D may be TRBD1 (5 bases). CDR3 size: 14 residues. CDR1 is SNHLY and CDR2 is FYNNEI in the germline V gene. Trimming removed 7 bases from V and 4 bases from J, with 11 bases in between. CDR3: CASNGAVYNSPLHF. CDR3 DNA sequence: TGTGCCAGCAATGGGGCAGTGTATAATTCACCCCTCCACTTT.

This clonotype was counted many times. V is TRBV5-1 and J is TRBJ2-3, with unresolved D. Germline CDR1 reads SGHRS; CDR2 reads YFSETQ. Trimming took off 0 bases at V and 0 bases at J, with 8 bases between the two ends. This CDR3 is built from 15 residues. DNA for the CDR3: TGCGCCAGCAGCTTGGTGCGCACAAGCACAGATACGCAGTATTTT. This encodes CASSLVRTSTDTQYF.